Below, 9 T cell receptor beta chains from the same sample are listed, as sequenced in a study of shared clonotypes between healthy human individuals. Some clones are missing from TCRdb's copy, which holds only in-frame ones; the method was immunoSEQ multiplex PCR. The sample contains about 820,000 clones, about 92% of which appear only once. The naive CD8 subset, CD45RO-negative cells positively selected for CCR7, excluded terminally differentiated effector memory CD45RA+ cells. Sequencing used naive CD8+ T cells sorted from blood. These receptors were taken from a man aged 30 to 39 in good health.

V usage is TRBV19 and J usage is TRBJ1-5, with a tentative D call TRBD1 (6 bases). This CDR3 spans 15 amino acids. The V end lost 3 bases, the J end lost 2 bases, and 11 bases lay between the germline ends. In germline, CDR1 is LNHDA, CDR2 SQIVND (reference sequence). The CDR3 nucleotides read TGTGCCAGTAGTATTAGGGGGTCGGGCAATCAGCCCCAGCATTTT. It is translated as CASSIRGSGNQPQHF.

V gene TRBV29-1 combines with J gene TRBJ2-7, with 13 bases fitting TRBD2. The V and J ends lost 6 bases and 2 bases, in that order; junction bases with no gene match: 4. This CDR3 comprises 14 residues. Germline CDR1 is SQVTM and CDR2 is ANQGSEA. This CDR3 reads CSVLAGGFPYEQYF. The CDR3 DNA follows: TGCAGCGTACTAGCGGGAGGGTTCCCCTACGAGCAGTACTTC.

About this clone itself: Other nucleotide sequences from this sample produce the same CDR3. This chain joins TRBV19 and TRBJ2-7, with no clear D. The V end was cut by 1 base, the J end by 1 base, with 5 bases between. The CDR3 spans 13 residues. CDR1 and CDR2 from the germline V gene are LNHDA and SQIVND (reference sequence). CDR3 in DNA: TGTGCCAGTAGTATAGGGGCATCCTACGAGCAGTACTTC. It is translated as CASSIGASYEQYF. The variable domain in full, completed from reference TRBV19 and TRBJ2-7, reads DGGITQSPKYLFRKEGQNVTLSCEQNLNHDAMYWYRQDPGQGLRLIYYSQIVNDFQKGDIAEGYSVSREKKESFPLTVTSAQKNPTAFYLCASSIGASYEQYFGPGTRLTVT.

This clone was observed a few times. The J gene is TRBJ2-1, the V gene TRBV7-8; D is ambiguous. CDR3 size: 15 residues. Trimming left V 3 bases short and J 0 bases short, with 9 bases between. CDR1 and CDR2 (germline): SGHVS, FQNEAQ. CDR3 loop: CASSLDASSYNEQFF. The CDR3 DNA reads TGTGCCAGCAGCTTGGACGCGAGCTCCTACAATGAGCAGTTCTTC.

This chain's CDR3 is CASRTFPGVDPSTNEKLFF. The CDR3 region has the DNA TGTGCCAGCAGAACCTTTCCTGGAGTAGATCCTTCAACTAATGAAAAACTGTTTTTT. This chain uses TRBV2 with TRBJ1-4; no clear D gene. This CDR3 comprises 19 residues. V was clipped by 6 bases and J by 0 bases, with 23 bases between them. Germline loops: CDR1 SNHLY, CDR2 FYNNEI.

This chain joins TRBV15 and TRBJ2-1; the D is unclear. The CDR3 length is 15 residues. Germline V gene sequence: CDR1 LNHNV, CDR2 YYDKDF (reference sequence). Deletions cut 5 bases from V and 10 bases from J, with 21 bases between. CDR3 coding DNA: TGTGCCACCAGCCCCCCTCTTGGGATGTCTTTAGAGCAGTTCTTC. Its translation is CATSPPLGMSLEQFF.

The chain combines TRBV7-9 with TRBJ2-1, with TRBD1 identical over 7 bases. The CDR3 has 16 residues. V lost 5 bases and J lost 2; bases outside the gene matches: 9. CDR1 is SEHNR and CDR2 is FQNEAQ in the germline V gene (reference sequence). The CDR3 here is CASSVGQGVAYNEQFF. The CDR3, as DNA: TGTGCCAGCAGCGTAGGCCAGGGGGTCGCCTACAATGAGCAGTTCTTC.

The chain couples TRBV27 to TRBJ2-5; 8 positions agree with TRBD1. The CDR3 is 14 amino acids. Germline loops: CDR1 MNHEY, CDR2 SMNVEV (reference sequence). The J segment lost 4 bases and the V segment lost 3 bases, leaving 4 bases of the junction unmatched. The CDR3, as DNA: TGTGCCAGCAGTTTCGGACAGGGAGGAGAGACCCAGTACTTC. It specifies CASSFGQGGETQYF.

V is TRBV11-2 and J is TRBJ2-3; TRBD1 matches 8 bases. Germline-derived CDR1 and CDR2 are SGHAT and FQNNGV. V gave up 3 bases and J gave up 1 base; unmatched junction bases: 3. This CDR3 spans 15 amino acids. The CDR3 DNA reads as TGTGCCAGCAGCTTCGGACAGGGTGGCACAGATACGCAGTATTTT. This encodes CASSFGQGGTDTQYF. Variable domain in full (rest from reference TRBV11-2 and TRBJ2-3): EAGVAQSPRYKIIEKRQSVAFWCNPISGHATLYWYQQILGQGPKLLIQFQNNGVVDDSQLPKDRFSAERLKGVDSTLKIQPAKLEDSAVYLCASSFGQGGTDTQYFGPGTRLTVL.